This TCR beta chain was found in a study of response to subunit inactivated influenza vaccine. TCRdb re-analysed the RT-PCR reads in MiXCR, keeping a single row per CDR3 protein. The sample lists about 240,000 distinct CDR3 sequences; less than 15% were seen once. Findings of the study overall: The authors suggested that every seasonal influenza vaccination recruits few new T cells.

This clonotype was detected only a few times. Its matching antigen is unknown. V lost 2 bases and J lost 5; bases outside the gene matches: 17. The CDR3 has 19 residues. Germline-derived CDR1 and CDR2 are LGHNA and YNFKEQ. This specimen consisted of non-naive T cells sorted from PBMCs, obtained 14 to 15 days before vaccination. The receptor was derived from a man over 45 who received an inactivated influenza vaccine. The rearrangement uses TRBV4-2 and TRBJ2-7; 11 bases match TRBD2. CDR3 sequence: CASSQQPGTSGPGRDEQYF. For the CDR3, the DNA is TGTGCCAGCAGCCAACAACCCGGGACTAGCGGTCCGGGCAGAGACGAGCAGTACTTC.